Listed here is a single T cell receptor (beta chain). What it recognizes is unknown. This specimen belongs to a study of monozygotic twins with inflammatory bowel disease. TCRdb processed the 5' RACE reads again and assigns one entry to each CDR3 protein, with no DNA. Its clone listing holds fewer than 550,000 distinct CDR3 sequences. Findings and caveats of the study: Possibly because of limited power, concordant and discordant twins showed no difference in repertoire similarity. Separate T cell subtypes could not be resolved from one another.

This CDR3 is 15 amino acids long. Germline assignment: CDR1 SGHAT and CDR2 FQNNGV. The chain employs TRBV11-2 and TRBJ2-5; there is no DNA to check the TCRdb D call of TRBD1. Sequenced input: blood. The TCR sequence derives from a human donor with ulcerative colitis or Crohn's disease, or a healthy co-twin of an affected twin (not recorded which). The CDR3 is CASSLGGTDSGTQYF.